This is a list of T cell receptor beta chains from one sample in a study of T cells after posttransplantation cyclophosphamide. Produced via immunoSEQ multiplex PCR; TCRdb's table is partial and in-frame only. The table lists fewer than 45,000 clones, over 75% of them singletons. The sample in question was CD4+ T cells sorted from blood, obtained roughly 250 weeks after a stem cell transplant with posttransplant cyclophosphamide. These receptor sequences come from a female patient in her thirties or forties who received an allogeneic stem cell transplant from a related donor, was CMV-positive, and had no GVHD. Some T cells may be the graft donor's. Each CDR3 is given with its conserved first and last residue. A D gene is named only where the DNA matches it firmly. For some rows the clone size is stated as once, few or many, or as a class when expanded; others skip it.

size	D	V	J	DNA	CDR3
few	TRBD1	TRBV19	TRBJ2-3	TGTGCCAGTAGTATGCAGGGGGCAACGGATACGCAGTATTTT	CASSMQGATDTQYF
.	.	TRBV6-1	TRBJ2-7	TGTGCCAGCAGTTATATTACCTACGAGCAGTACTTC	CASSYITYEQYF
.	.	TRBV25-1	TRBJ1-2	TGTGCCAGCAGTGAATCGGGGATAAAAAACTATGGCTACACCTTC	CASSESGIKNYGYTF
.	.	TRBV5-1	TRBJ1-4	TGCGCCAGCAGCTTGCGAAGAGGGTCTAATGAAAAACTGTTTTTT	CASSLRRGSNEKLFF
few	.	TRBV19	TRBJ1-4	TGTGCCAGTAGTATAACAGGTCGAGAAAAACTGTTTTTT	CASSITGREKLFF
.	.	TRBV6-5	TRBJ2-1	TGTGCCAGCAAAGGTCGGAGCTCCTACAATGAGCAGTTCTTC	CASKGRSSYNEQFF
.	.	TRBV5-6	TRBJ2-5	TGTGCCAGCAGTGACGCAGGGTTAGGGGAGACCCAGTACTTC	CASSDAGLGETQYF
.	.	TRBV10-3	TRBJ2-7	TGTGCCACATACACCGGGACTCAACTCGGCTACGAGCAGTACTTC	CATYTGTQLGYEQYF
.	.	TRBV18	TRBJ2-7	TGTGCCAGCTCACCACGTCACAGTCTCGACGAGCAGTACTTC	CASSPRHSLDEQYF
few	.	TRBV5-1	TRBJ2-7	TGCGCCAGCAGCTTGGCCGACAGCTACTACGAGCAGTACTTC	CASSLADSYYEQYF
.	.	TRBV2	TRBJ2-3	TGTGCCAGCAGTTCCGGCGGCAGGGGAGAGTTAGTGCTCACAGATACGCAGTATTTT	CASSSGGRGELVLTDTQYF
.	TRBD2	TRBV7-2	TRBJ2-3	TGTGCCAGCAGCCTTAGTAGCGGGGGTGTAGATACGCAGTATTTT	CASSLSSGGVDTQYF
.	TRBD2	TRBV9	TRBJ2-5	TGTGCCAGCAGCGTTCAGCGGGGGGCCCAAGAGACCCAGTACTTC	CASSVQRGAQETQYF
.	TRBD2	TRBV5-1	TRBJ2-5	TGCGCCAGCAAACTAGCGGGGGGCGCGAGGATGGAGACCCAGTACTTC	CASKLAGGARMETQYF
medium-sized	.	TRBV19	TRBJ1-2	TGTGCCAGTAGTATGGGTCCCGGAGGGGTCTATGGCTACACCTTC	CASSMGPGGVYGYTF
.	.	TRBV2	TRBJ2-7	TGTGCCAGCAGTCTCCGAGAGGCGGGGAGCTCCTACGAGCAGTACTTC	CASSLREAGSSYEQYF
.	.	TRBV7-9	TRBJ1-1	TGTGCCAGTGGGAAGAGCGGGATGGCAGCTTTCTTT	CASGKSGMAAFF
.	TRBD2	TRBV19	TRBJ2-3	TGTGCCAGTAAGCGGGGGGGGACAGATACGCAGTATTTT	CASKRGGTDTQYF
once	.	TRBV4-2	TRBJ1-3	TGTGCCAGCAGCCAAGATCGAGTTCAAAGCTCTGGAAACACCATATATTTT	CASSQDRVQSSGNTIYF
.	.	TRBV5-4	TRBJ1-4	TGTGCCAGCAGCCAGACTGGGCGGGGCAATGAAAAACTGTTTTTT	CASSQTGRGNEKLFF
.	.	TRBV18	TRBJ2-7	TGTGCCAGCTCACGTCCCGGGCAGGGCCGGGAGCAGTACTTC	CASSRPGQGREQYF
.	.	TRBV19	TRBJ2-7	TGTGCCAGTAGTATGGCGGCGAGCTCCTACGAGCAGTACTTC	CASSMAASSYEQYF
.	.	TRBV9	TRBJ1-4	TGTGCCAGCAGCGTAGGGGAAGGGGTCCCTGAAAAACTGTTTTTT	CASSVGEGVPEKLFF
medium-sized	.	TRBV19	TRBJ2-4	TGTGCCAGTAGTATACAAGGGGTCGCCAAAAACATTCAGTACTTC	CASSIQGVAKNIQYF
few	TRBD1	TRBV25-1	TRBJ1-6	TGTGCCAGCAATATGGGACAGAATAATTCACCCCTCCACTTT	CASNMGQNNSPLHF
.	.	TRBV18	TRBJ1-2	TGTGCCAGCTCACCCCGAGGAGATGGCTACACCTTC	CASSPRGDGYTF
.	.	TRBV5-4	TRBJ2-3	TGTGCCAGCAACCAGGGAAGCACAGATACGCAGTATTTT	CASNQGSTDTQYF
.	.	TRBV18	TRBJ2-5	TGTGCCAGCTCACCAGTAGAACTGTACCAAGAGACCCAGTACTTC	CASSPVELYQETQYF
.	TRBD1	TRBV9	TRBJ1-2	TGTGCCAGCAGCGTTACAGGGGGGTACTATGGCTACACCTTC	CASSVTGGYYGYTF
.	TRBD1	TRBV6-1	TRBJ1-2	TGTGCCAGCAGACGCGACAGGGTTCGGGGCTACACCTTC	CASRRDRVRGYTF
.	TRBD2	TRBV9	TRBJ2-3	TGTGCCAGCAGCACCACTAGCGGGGGGAGAGCAGATACGCAGTATTTT	CASSTTSGGRADTQYF
few	TRBD1	TRBV28	TRBJ1-4	TGTGCCAGCAGTTTCGAGGACAGGGGACTTAAAAAACTGTTTTTT	CASSFEDRGLKKLFF
.	.	TRBV21-1	TRBJ1-1	TGTGCCAGCACAGGACACGGAAGGACTGAAGCTTTCTTT	CASTGHGRTEAFF
.	.	TRBV4-2	TRBJ1-1	TGTGCCAGCAGAGACCCGGGACTTTCGAACACTGAAGCTTTCTTT	CASRDPGLSNTEAFF
.	TRBD1	TRBV10-1	TRBJ2-5	TGCGCCAGCAGTGAAGACAGGGGCGGAGAGACCCAGTACTTC	CASSEDRGGETQYF
.	TRBD1	TRBV7-9	TRBJ2-7	TGTGCCAGCAGCTCCACTCTGGGACAGATCTACGAGCAGTACTTC	CASSSTLGQIYEQYF
.	.	TRBV6-1	TRBJ2-7	TGTGCCAGCAGTTTTCCGGGGGATTACGAGCAGTACTTC	CASSFPGDYEQYF
.	TRBD2	TRBV2	TRBJ2-1	TGTGCCAGCAGTGAAGCGCTTGGGCAGCGGGGGAATGAGCAGTTCTTC	CASSEALGQRGNEQFF
.	TRBD1	TRBV6-1	TRBJ1-1	TGTGCCAGCAGCACAGGGGGCTTAGAAGCTTTCTTT	CASSTGGLEAFF
.	TRBD1	TRBV12-5	TRBJ2-2	TGTGCAATTAGTGATACAGGGGTTACCGGGGAGCTGTTTTTT	CAISDTGVTGELFF
once	.	TRBV27	TRBJ2-5	TGTGCCAGCAGTTTATTGGGTACAGGGTGGAGAGAGACCCAGTACTTC	CASSLLGTGWRETQYF
.	TRBD2	TRBV4-2	TRBJ2-4	TGTGCCAGCAGCCAAGATTGGACTAGCGGGGGAGCCCTCGAGGAAAACATTCAGTACTTC	CASSQDWTSGGALEENIQYF
.	TRBD1	TRBV11-2	TRBJ1-6	TGTGCCAGCAGACAAACAGGGGACCTGTCACCCCTCCACTTT	CASRQTGDLSPLHF
.	.	TRBV5-5	TRBJ1-6	TGTGCCAGCAGCCAGGCACAGATACTGAGCTCCTATAATTCACCCCTCCACTTT	CASSQAQILSSYNSPLHF
.	TRBD2	TRBV10-3	TRBJ2-2	TGTGCCATCAGTGAACCAACTGGACTAGCGGAGAACACCGGGGAGCTGTTTTTT	CAISEPTGLAENTGELFF
.	TRBD2	TRBV2	TRBJ2-3	TGTGCCAGCAGTGGGGGACTAGCGGGCACAGATACGCAGTATTTT	CASSGGLAGTDTQYF
.	.	TRBV19	TRBJ1-3	TGTGCCAGTAGCAGGGGAGGGCCTGGAAACACCATATATTTT	CASSRGGPGNTIYF
.	TRBD2	TRBV5-6	TRBJ2-5	TGTGCCAGCAGCTTGGGCGGACTAGTCCGTGAGACCCAGTACTTC	CASSLGGLVRETQYF
.	TRBD1	TRBV5-6	TRBJ1-4	TGTGCCAGCAGCCCATACAGGGGGCAGGGGACTAATGAAAAACTGTTTTTT	CASSPYRGQGTNEKLFF
.	.	TRBV7-2	TRBJ2-7	TGTGCCAGCAGCCTAGCCGCGACAGAAGGCGAGCAGTACTTC	CASSLAATEGEQYF
.	TRBD1	TRBV7-9	TRBJ1-4	TGTGCCAGCAGCCCCCAGGGGGCGCGGGATGAAAAACTGTTTTTT	CASSPQGARDEKLFF
.	TRBD2	TRBV19	TRBJ2-3	TGTGCCAGTAGTATGCTCGTTAGCGGGTTCACAGATACGCAGTATTTT	CASSMLVSGFTDTQYF
.	TRBD1	TRBV29-1	TRBJ2-7	TGCAGCGTTGAAAGGGCCGGGACAGCACCCGAGCAGTACTTC	CSVERAGTAPEQYF